These T cell receptor beta chains were read from a single sample in a study of beta chain features in type 1 diabetes. TCRdb's table, derived via immunoSEQ multiplex PCR, lists solely in-frame clones and lacks some. The repertoire holds a few hundred thousand clones, 20% seen once, with approximately 0.043% in the top ten. Sequencing was carried out using naive CD4+ T cells from blood. Receptor source: a woman between 18 and 29 years old in good health. Each CDR3 is given with its conserved first and last residue. Each record gives: V gene, J gene, clone size, D gene, CDR3 DNA, CDR3 protein. D genes are given only for firm matches. Expanded clones get a size class; other rows say once, few or many, or leave the size out.

v_call: TRBV29-1
j_call: TRBJ1-5
clone_size: -
d_call: -
cdr3_nt: TGCAGCGCGCGGGTGGGCAATCAGCCCCAGCATTTT
cdr3_aa: CSARVGNQPQHF

v_call: TRBV6-6
j_call: TRBJ2-7
clone_size: few
d_call: TRBD1
cdr3_nt: TGTGCCAGCAGCTTGGGACAGACCTACGAGCAGTACTTC
cdr3_aa: CASSLGQTYEQYF

v_call: TRBV6-6
j_call: TRBJ2-5
clone_size: few
d_call: TRBD2
cdr3_nt: TGTGCCAGCAGTTACCATAGCGGGAGGGGTAAGACCCAGTACTTC
cdr3_aa: CASSYHSGRGKTQYF

v_call: TRBV5-1
j_call: TRBJ1-2
clone_size: -
d_call: -
cdr3_nt: TGCGCCAGCAGTCTGGGGACAACGTATGGCTACACCTTC
cdr3_aa: CASSLGTTYGYTF

v_call: TRBV29-1
j_call: TRBJ1-5
clone_size: few
d_call: TRBD1
cdr3_nt: TGCAGCGCAGCCGACAGGGACCAGCCCCAGCATTTT
cdr3_aa: CSAADRDQPQHF

v_call: TRBV18
j_call: TRBJ1-2
clone_size: -
d_call: TRBD1
cdr3_nt: TGTGCCAGCTCACCAAACAGTCGGACAGGGGATGACTATGGCTACACCTTC
cdr3_aa: CASSPNSRTGDDYGYTF

v_call: TRBV11-2
j_call: TRBJ2-3
clone_size: few
d_call: TRBD2
cdr3_nt: TGTGCCAGCAGAAAAGGGGAGGGAAGTAGAACAGATACGCAGTATTTT
cdr3_aa: CASRKGEGSRTDTQYF

v_call: TRBV5-6
j_call: TRBJ2-7
clone_size: few
d_call: TRBD2
cdr3_nt: TGTGCCAGCAGCTTGTCCAGCGGGGGGGTGAAGCAGTACTTC
cdr3_aa: CASSLSSGGVKQYF

v_call: TRBV9
j_call: TRBJ2-1
clone_size: -
d_call: TRBD2
cdr3_nt: TGTGCCAGCAGCGTTAGCGGGGTTCTCTACAATGAGCAGTTCTTC
cdr3_aa: CASSVSGVLYNEQFF

v_call: TRBV4-3
j_call: TRBJ1-4
clone_size: -
d_call: TRBD1
cdr3_nt: TGCGCCAGCAGCCAAGCTCCGACAGGGAGTAATGAAAAACTGTTTTTT
cdr3_aa: CASSQAPTGSNEKLFF